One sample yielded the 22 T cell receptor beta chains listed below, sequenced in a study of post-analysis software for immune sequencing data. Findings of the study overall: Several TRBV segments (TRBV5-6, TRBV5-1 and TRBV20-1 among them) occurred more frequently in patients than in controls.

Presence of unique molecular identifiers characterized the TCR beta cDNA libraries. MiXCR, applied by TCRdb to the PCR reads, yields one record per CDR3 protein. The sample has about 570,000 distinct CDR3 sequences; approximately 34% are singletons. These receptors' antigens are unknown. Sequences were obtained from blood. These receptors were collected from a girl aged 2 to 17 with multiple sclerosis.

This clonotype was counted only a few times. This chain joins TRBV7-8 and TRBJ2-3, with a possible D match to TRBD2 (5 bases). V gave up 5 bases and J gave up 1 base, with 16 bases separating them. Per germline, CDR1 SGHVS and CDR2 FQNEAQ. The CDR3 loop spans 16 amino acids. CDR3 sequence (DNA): TGTGCCAGCAGCCGAAAGGGCGGGCCCGGCACAGATACGCAGTATTTT. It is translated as CASSRKGGPGTDTQYF.

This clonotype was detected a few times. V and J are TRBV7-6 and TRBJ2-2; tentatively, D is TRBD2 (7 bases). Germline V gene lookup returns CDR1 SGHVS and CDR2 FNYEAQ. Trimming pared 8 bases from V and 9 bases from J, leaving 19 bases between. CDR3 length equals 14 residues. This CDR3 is CASAVTGGPWELFF. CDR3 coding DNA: TGTGCCAGCGCCGTAACCGGGGGGCCCTGGGAGCTGTTTTTT.

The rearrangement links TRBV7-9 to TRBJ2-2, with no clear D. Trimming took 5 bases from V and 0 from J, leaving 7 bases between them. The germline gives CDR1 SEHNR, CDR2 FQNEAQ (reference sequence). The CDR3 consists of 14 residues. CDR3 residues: CASSVGSNTGELFF. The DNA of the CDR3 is TGTGCCAGCAGCGTGGGGTCGAACACCGGGGAGCTGTTTTTT.

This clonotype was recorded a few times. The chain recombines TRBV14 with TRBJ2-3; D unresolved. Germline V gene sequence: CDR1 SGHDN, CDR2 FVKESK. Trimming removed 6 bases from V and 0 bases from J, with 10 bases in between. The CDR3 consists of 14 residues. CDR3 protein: CASRPLGSTDTQYF. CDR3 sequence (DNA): TGTGCCAGCAGGCCATTGGGAAGCACAGATACGCAGTATTTT.

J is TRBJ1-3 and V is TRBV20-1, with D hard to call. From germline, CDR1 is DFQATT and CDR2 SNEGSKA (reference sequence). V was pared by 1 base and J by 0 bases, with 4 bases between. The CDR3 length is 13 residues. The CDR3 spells CSARVFSGNTIYF. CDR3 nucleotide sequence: TGCAGTGCTAGAGTGTTCTCTGGAAACACCATATATTTT.

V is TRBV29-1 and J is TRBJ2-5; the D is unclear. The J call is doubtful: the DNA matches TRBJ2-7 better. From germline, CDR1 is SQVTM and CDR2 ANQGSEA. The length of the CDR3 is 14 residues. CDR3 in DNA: TGCAGCGCCTTACCAGGACCTCAGAGATCCGAGCAGTACTTC. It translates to CSALPGPQRSEQYF.

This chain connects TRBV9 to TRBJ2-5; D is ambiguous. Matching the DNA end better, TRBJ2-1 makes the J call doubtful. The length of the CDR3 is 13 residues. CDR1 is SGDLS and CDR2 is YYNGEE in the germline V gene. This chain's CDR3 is CASSVNPQETQFF. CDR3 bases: TGTGCCAGCAGCGTAAACCCTCAAGAGACCCAGTTCTTC.

CDR3 in DNA: TGCAGTGCTGGGGACAGGGCAGGGAACATTCAGTACTTC. Amino acids: CSAGDRAGNIQYF. The V gene is TRBV20-1, the J gene TRBJ2-4; 9 bases fit TRBD1. From germline, CDR1 is DFQATT and CDR2 SNEGSKA (reference sequence). Unmatched junction bases numbered 6, after V lost 5 bases and J lost 7 bases. This CDR3 contains 13 residues.

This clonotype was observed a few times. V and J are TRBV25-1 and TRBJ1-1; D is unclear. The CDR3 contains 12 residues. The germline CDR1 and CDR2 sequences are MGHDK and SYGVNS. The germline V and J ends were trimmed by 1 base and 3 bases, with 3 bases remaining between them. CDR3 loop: CASSESHTEAFF. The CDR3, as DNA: TGTGCCAGCAGTGAATCCCACACTGAAGCTTTCTTT.

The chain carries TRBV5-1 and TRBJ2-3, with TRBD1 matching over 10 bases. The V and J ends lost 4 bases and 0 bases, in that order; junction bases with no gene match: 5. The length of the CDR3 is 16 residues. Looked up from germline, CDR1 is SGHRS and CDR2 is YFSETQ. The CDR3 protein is CASSAGTGDSTDTQYF. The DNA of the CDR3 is TGCGCCAGCAGCGCAGGGACAGGGGACAGCACAGATACGCAGTATTTT. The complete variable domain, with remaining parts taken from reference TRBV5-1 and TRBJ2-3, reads KAGVTQTPRYLIKTRGQQVTLSCSPISGHRSVSWYQQTPGQGLQFLFEYFSETQRNKGNFPGRFSGRQFSNSRSEMNVSTLELGDSALYLCASSAGTGDSTDTQYFGPGTRLTVL.

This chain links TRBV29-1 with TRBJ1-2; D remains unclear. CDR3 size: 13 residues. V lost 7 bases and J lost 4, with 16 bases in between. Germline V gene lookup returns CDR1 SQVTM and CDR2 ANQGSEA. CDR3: CSGRELTSYGYTF. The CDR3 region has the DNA TGCAGCGGCCGGGAGCTGACTAGCTATGGCTACACCTTC. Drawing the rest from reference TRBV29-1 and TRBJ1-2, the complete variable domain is SAVISQKPSRDICQRGTSLTIQCQVDSQVTMMFWYRQQPGQSLTLIATANQGSEATYESGFVIDKFPISRPNLTFSTLTVSNMSPEDSSIYLCSGRELTSYGYTFGSGTRLTVV.

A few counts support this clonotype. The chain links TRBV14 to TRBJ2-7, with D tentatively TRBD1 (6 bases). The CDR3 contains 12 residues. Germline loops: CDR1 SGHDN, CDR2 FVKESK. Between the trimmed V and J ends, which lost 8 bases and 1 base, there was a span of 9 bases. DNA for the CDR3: TGTGCCAGCGGACAGTATTCCTACGAGCAGTACTTC. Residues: CASGQYSYEQYF. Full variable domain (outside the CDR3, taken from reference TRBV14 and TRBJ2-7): EAGVTQFPSHSVIEKGQTVTLRCDPISGHDNLYWYRRVMGKEIKFLLHFVKESKQDESGMPNNRFLAERTGGTYSTLKVQPAELEDSGVYFCASGQYSYEQYFGPGTRLTVT.

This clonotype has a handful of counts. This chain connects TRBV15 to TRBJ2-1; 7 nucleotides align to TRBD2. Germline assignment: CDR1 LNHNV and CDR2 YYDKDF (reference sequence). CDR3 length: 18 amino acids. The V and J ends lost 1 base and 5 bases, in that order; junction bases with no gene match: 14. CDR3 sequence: CATSRAGSPGGWDNEQFF. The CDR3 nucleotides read TGTGCCACCAGCAGAGCCGGGTCACCGGGGGGATGGGACAATGAGCAGTTCTTC.

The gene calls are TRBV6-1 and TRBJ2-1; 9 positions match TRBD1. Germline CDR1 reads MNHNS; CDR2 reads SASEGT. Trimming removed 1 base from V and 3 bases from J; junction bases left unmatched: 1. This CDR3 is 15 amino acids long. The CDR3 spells CASSEETGGYNEQFF. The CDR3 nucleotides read TGTGCCAGCAGTGAAGAGACAGGGGGCTACAATGAGCAGTTCTTC.

The CDR3 sequence: CSVPNSGETQYF. In DNA form, the CDR3 reads TGCAGCGTCCCCAATAGTGGGGAGACCCAGTACTTC. The chain employs TRBV29-1 and TRBJ2-5; D unresolved. Germline V CDR1 and CDR2: SQVTM, ANQGSEA. The CDR3 runs to 12 residues. Trimming took 6 bases from V and 5 from J, leaving 13 bases between them.

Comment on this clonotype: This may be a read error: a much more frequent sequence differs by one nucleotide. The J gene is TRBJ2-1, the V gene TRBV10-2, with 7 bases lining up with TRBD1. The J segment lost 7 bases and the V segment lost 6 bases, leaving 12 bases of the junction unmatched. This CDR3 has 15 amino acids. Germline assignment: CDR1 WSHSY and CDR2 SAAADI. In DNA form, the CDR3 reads TGCGCCAGCAGCGATGACAGGGAGCGCCGGAATGAGCAGTTCTTC. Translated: CASSDDRERRNEQFF.

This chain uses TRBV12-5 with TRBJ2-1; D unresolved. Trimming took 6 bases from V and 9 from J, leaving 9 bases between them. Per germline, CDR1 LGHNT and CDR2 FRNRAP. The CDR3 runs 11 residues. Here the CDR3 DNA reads TGTGCTAGTGGGCTATCCGGTGAGCAGTTCTTC. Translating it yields CASGLSGEQFF.

The CDR3 reads CASSSGLAGTRDTQYF. In DNA, the CDR3 is TGCGCCAGCAGCTCAGGACTAGCGGGGACCAGGGATACGCAGTATTTT. The genes are TRBV5-1 and TRBJ2-5; TRBD2 matches 12 bases. The DNA matches TRBJ2-3 better at its end, which makes the J call doubtful. From germline, CDR1 is SGHRS and CDR2 YFSETQ. The CDR3 covers 16 residues.

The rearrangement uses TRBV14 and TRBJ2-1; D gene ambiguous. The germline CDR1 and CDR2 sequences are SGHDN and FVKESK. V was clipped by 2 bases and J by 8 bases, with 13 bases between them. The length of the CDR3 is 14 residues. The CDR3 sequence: CASSQITVEDEQFF. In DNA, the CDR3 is TGTGCCAGCAGCCAAATCACAGTCGAAGATGAGCAGTTCTTC.

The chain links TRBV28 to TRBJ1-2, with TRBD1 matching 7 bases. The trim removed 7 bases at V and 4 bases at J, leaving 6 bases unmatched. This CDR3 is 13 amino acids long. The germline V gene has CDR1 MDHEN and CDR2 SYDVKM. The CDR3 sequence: CASMGDRLYGYTF. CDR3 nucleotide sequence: TGTGCCAGCATGGGGGACAGACTCTATGGCTACACCTTC.

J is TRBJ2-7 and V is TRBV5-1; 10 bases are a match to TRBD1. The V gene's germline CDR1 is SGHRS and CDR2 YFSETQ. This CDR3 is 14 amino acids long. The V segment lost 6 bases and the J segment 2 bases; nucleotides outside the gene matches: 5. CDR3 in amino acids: CASTTGTGAYEQYF. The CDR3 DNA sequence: TGCGCCAGCACGACCGGGACAGGGGCCTACGAGCAGTACTTC.

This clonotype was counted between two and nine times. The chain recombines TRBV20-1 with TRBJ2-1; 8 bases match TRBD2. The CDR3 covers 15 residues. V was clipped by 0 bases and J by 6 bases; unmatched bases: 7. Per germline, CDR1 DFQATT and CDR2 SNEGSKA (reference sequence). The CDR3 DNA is TGCAGTGCTAGAGATGCGGGGGGCAGGATCAATGAGCAGTTCTTC. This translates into CSARDAGGRINEQFF.